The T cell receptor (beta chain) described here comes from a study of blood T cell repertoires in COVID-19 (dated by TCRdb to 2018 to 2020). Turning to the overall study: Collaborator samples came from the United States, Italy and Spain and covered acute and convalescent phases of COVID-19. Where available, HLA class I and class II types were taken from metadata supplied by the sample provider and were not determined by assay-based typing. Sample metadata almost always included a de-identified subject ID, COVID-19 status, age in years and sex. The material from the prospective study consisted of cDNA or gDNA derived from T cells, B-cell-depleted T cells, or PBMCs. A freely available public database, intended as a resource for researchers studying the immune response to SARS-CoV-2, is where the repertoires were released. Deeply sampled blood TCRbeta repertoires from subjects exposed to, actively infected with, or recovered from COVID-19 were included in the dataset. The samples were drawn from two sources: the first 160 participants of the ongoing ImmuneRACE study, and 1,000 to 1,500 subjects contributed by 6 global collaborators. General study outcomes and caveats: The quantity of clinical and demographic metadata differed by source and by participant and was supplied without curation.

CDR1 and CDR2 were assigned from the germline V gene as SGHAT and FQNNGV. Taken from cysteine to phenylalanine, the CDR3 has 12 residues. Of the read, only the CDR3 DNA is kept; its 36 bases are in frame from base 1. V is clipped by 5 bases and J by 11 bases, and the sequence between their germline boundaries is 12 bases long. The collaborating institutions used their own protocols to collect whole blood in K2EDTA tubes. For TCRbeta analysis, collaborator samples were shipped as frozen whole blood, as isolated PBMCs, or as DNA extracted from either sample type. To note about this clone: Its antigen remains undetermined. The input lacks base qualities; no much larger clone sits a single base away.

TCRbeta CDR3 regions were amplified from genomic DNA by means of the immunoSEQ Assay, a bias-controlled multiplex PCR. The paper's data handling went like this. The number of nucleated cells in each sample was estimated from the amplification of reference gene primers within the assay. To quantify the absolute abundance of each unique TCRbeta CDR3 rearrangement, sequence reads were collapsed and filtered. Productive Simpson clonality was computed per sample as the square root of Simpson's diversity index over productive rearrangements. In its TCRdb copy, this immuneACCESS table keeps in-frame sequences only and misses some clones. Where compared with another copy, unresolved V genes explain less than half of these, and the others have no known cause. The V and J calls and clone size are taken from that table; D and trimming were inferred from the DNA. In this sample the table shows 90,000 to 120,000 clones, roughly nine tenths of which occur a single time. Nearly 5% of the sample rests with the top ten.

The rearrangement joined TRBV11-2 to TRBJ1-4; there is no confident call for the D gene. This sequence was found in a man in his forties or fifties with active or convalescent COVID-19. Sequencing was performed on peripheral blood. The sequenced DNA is TGTGCCAGCAGCCGACCGAGCGAGAAACTGTTTTTT. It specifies CASSRPSEKLFF.